The clone carrying this T cell receptor beta chain was detected many times. As yet, its antigen is unknown. These data originate in a study of spatial heterogeneity in lung cancer. Study details: Alpha-chain sequences were consistently detected in smaller numbers than beta-chain sequences. Across the raw uncorrected reads, a unique TCR and UMI combination was observed, on average, more than ten times.

Sample time point: sample taken at primary tumor resection. Whole RNA from tumor, nontumor lung or frozen PBMC was sequenced unsorted. In the library, each TCR cDNA molecule bore its own unique molecular identifier. Via MiXCR, TCRdb re-called the 5' RACE reads, giving one row per CDR3 protein. The sample records 40,000 to 50,000 distinct CDR3 sequences, about an eighth being singletons. This CDR3 has 17 amino acids. Trimming took off 7 bases at V and 5 bases at J, with 26 bases between the two ends. Germline V gives CDR1 SNHLY, CDR2 FYNNEI. Study results and limitations: Among blood samples, ubiquitous expanded tumor TCRs appeared more at resection than at follow-up.

This TCR was recovered from a male donor with early-stage non-small cell lung cancer. The rearrangement uses TRBV2 and TRBJ1-1; D might be TRBD1 (6 bases). The sequencing here drew on PBMCs, taken at surgery. The CDR3 spells CASTPPGRGPISTEAFF. The CDR3 DNA reads TGTGCCAGCACCCCTCCCGGCCGGGGGCCGATTTCAACTGAAGCTTTCTTT.